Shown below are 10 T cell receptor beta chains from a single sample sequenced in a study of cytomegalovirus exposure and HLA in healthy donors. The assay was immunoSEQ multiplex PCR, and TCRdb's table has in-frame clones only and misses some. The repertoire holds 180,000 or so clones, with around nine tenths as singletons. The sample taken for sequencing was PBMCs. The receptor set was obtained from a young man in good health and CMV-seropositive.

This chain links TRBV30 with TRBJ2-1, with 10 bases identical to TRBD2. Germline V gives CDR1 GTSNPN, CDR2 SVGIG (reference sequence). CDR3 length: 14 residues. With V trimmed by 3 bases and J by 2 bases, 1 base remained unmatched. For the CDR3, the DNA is TGTGCCTGGAGCCTAGCGGGGGCCTACAATGAGCAGTTCTTC. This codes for CAWSLAGAYNEQFF. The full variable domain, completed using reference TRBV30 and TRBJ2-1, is SQTIHQWPATLVQPVGSPLSLECTVEGTSNPNLYWYRQAAGRGLQLLFYSVGIGQISSEVPQNLSASRPQDRQFILSSKKLLLSDSGFYLCAWSLAGAYNEQFFGPGTRLTVL.

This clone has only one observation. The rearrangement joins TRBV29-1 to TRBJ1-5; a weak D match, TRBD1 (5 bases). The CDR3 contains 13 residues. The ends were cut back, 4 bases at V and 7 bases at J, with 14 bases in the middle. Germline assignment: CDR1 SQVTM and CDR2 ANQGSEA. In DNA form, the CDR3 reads TGCAGCGTTGCACCGGGGGGAGAGCAGCCCCAGCATTTT. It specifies CSVAPGGEQPQHF.

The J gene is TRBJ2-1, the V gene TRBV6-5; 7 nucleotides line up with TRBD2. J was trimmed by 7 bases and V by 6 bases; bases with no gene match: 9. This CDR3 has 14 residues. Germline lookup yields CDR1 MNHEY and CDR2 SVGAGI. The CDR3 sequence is CASSRTRSGNEQFF. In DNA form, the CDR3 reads TGTGCCAGCAGCCGTACACGTAGCGGGAATGAGCAGTTCTTC.

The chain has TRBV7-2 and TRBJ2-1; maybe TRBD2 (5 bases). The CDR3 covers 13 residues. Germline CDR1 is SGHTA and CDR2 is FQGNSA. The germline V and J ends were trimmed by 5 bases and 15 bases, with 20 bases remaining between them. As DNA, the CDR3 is TGTGCCAGCAGCGCTGGGAGAGGCTGGCCCAGGTTCTTC. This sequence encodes CASSAGRGWPRFF. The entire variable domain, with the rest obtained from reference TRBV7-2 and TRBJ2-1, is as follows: GAGVSQSPSNKVTEKGKDVELRCDPISGHTALYWYRQSLGQGLEFLIYFQGNSAPDKSGLPSDRFSAERTGGSVSTLTIQRTQQEDSAVYLCASSAGRGWPRFFGPGTRLTVL.

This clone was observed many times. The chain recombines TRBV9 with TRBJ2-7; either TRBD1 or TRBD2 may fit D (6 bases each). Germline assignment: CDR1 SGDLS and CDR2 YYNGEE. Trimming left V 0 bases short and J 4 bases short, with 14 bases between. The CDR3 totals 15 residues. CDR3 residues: CASSVEGGAGYEQYF. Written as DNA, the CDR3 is TGTGCCAGCAGCGTAGAGGGGGGCGCGGGGTACGAGCAGTACTTC.

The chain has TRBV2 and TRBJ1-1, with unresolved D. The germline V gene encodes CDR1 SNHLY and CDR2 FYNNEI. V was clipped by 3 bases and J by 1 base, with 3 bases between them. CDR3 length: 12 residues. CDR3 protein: CASSEQNTEAFF. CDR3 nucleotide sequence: TGTGCCAGCAGTGAGCAGAACACTGAAGCTTTCTTT.

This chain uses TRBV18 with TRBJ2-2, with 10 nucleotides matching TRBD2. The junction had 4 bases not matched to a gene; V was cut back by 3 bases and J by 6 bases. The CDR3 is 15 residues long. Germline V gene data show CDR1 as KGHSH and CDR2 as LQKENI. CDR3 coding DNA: TGTGCCAGCTCACCCCTAGCGGGAGCCGCCGGGGAGCTGTTTTTT. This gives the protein CASSPLAGAAGELFF.

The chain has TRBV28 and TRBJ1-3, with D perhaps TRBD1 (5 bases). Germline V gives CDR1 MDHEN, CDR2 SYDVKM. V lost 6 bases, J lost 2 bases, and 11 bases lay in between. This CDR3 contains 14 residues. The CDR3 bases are TGTGCCAGCAGACCAGGGAATCCTGGAAACACCATATATTTT. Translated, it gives CASRPGNPGNTIYF.

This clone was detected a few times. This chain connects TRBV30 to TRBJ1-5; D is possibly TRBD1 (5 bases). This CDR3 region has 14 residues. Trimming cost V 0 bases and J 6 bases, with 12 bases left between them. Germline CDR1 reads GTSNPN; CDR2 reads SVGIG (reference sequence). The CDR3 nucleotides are TGTGCCTGGAGTGTGGGTCAGGGAGCTCAGCCCCAGCATTTT. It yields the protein CAWSVGQGAQPQHF.

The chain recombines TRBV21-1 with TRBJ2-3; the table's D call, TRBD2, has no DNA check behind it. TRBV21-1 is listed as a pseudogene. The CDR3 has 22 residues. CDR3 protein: CASSNRRAFPGTSGLRTDTQYF. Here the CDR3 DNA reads TGTGCCAGCAGCAACAGGAGGGCGTTCCCCGGGACTAGCGGTCTTCGCACAGATACGCAGTATTTT.